A few counts support the clone carrying this TCR beta chain. Its cognate antigen is unknown. This sample is drawn from a study of blood T cells in healthy people across ages. Across the study: Template switching captured about one barcoded beta molecule per two T cells. Study conclusions and caveats: Higher naive T cell percentage went strongly together with higher TCR beta diversity. The study found more naive CD4+ cells and higher diversity in long-lived than aged donors.

The CDR3 sequence is 15 residues long. V was clipped by 6 bases and J by 0 bases; unmatched bases: 7. Per the germline V gene, CDR1 is SQVTM and CDR2 is ANQGSEA. Each sample gave at least 6.5 million isolated PBMCs. Through a sample-barcoded 5' primer and a J-beta primer mix, a second PCR was run for 7 to 11 cycles. TCRdb passed the 5' RACE reads through MiXCR, listing each CDR3 protein once. There are approximately 800,000 distinct CDR3 sequences in the sample; less than 80% occur only once, and approximately 30% lies in the top ten. This sequence was found in a man younger than 40 in good health. The J gene is TRBJ1-2, the V gene TRBV29-1; 10 bases agree with TRBD1. The sample consisted of blood. The CDR3 DNA reads as TGCAGCGTGCCGGACAGGGGGGGGGCTAACTATGGCTACACCTTC. Its translation is CSVPDRGGANYGYTF.